This is a list of T cell receptor beta chains from one sample in a study of Ad26.COV2.S vaccination and SARS-CoV-2 variants. The protocol was immunoSEQ multiplex PCR, while the TCRdb copy is restricted to in-frame clones and leaves out a portion. The data contain about 680,000 clones, about 90% of them singletons. The material was peripheral blood, obtained in a trial of Ad26.COV2.S vaccine versus placebo. Source of these receptors: a person between 18 and 60 years old who received the Ad26.COV2.S COVID-19 vaccine or a placebo. Each CDR3 is given with its conserved first and last residue. The D gene is left open where the match is weak. The size field is filled for only some rows; it gives once, few, many or a size class.

NA NA TRBJ1-6 TRBV5-5 CASSHDIPSPLHF TGTGCCAGCAGCCATGACATCCCGTCACCCCTCCACTTT
NA NA TRBJ2-5 TRBV6-5 CASSFGRGGYETQYF TGTGCCAGCAGTTTCGGCAGGGGGGGTTACGAGACCCAGTACTTC
NA NA TRBJ2-2 TRBV18 CASSPGVRTGELFF TGTGCCAGCTCACCAGGGGTGCGAACCGGGGAGCTGTTTTTT
NA TRBD1 TRBJ1-1 TRBV19 CASSRRGDGNTEAFF TGTGCCAGTAGCCGCAGGGGGGACGGGAACACTGAAGCTTTCTTT
NA NA TRBJ2-2 TRBV19 CASRMSPGNTGELFF TGTGCCAGTAGAATGAGCCCCGGGAACACCGGGGAGCTGTTTTTT
NA NA TRBJ1-2 TRBV6-5 CASSYPQSGAGYGYTF TGTGCCAGCAGTTACCCCCAGTCAGGAGCTGGATATGGCTACACCTTC
NA NA TRBJ2-1 TRBV3-1/TRBV3-2 CASSQEWGSNNEQFF TGTGCCAGCAGCCAAGAGTGGGGGAGCAACAATGAGCAGTTCTTC
NA TRBD2 TRBJ2-1 TRBV19 CASSVSAGGLTSSYNEQFF TGTGCCAGTAGTGTTTCAGCGGGGGGCCTTACCAGCTCCTACAATGAGCAGTTCTTC
NA TRBD1 TRBJ1-1 TRBV10-3 CAISALGGGTEAFF TGTGCCATCAGTGCATTAGGGGGCGGCACTGAAGCTTTCTTT
NA TRBD1 TRBJ2-1 TRBV6-6 CASSRGQGAYNEQFF TGTGCCAGCAGTCGGGGCCAGGGGGCCTACAATGAGCAGTTCTTC
NA NA TRBJ1-2 TRBV6-6 CASSYSQPTYGYTF TGTGCCAGCAGTTACTCCCAACCCACGTATGGCTACACCTTC
once NA TRBJ1-5 TRBV3-1/TRBV3-2 CASSQEEDHQGPKYYSNQPQHF TGTGCCAGCAGCCAAGAAGAGGATCACCAGGGGCCAAAGTATTATTCCAATCAGCCCCAGCATTTT
NA NA TRBJ2-5 TRBV27 CASSLWDKETQYF TGTGCCAGCAGTTTATGGGATAAAGAGACCCAGTACTTC
NA NA TRBJ1-1 TRBV6-5 CASSSTVIMNTEAFF TGTGCCAGCAGTAGCACAGTGATCATGAACACTGAAGCTTTCTTT
once NA TRBJ1-4 TRBV7-2 CASGGSSFEKLFF TGTGCCAGCGGGGGGAGTAGTTTTGAAAAACTGTTTTTT
NA NA TRBJ2-2 TRBV4-2 CASSQAPVGGRITGELFF TGTGCCAGCAGCCAAGCCCCCGTCGGGGGAAGGATCACCGGGGAGCTGTTTTTT
NA NA TRBJ1-1 TRBV29-1 CSVNPSVGGYEAFF TGCAGCGTTAATCCCTCAGTAGGGGGATATGAAGCTTTCTTT
NA TRBD1 TRBJ2-1 TRBV2 CASDQQGQKHNEQFF TGTGCCAGCGACCAGCAGGGACAGAAACACAATGAGCAGTTCTTC
NA TRBD1 TRBJ2-7 TRBV5-6 CASSLPGQGTTYEQYF TGTGCCAGCAGCTTACCGGGACAGGGGACTACCTACGAGCAGTACTTC
NA NA TRBJ2-7 TRBV19 CASSTVDGSSYEQYF TGTGCCAGTAGTACCGTAGACGGGAGCTCCTACGAGCAGTACTTC
NA TRBD2 TRBJ2-3 TRBV19 CASSLTSRTRTDTQYF TGTGCCAGTAGTTTGACTAGCAGGACGCGAACAGATACGCAGTATTTT
NA TRBD1 TRBJ1-2 TRBV24-1 CATSGTGGNYGYTF TGTGCCACCAGTGGAACAGGGGGTAACTATGGCTACACCTTC
NA NA TRBJ1-1 TRBV5-1 CASSSFGENTEAFF TGCGCCAGCAGCAGTTTCGGTGAGAACACTGAAGCTTTCTTT
NA TRBD1 TRBJ2-7 TRBV7-2 CASSWRTGSYEQYF TGTGCCAGCAGCTGGAGGACAGGGTCCTACGAGCAGTACTTC
NA NA TRBJ2-3 TRBV18 CASSPQGGLTDTQYF TGTGCCAGCTCACCACAAGGGGGACTCACAGATACGCAGTATTTT
once NA TRBJ2-7 TRBV4-3 CASSQGSGHPYEQYF TGCGCCAGCAGCCAAGGCTCGGGCCATCCCTACGAGCAGTACTTC
once NA TRBJ1-1 TRBV29-1 CSVEGAVYAFF TGCAGCGTTGAAGGGGCGGTGTACGCTTTCTTT
NA NA TRBJ2-2 TRBV7-9 CASSSGQNTGELFF TGTGCCAGCAGCTCCGGACAGAACACCGGGGAGCTGTTTTTT
NA TRBD1 TRBJ2-7 TRBV25-1 CASRTGPEQYF TGTGCCAGCAGGACAGGGCCCGAGCAGTACTTC
NA NA TRBJ1-5 TRBV18 CASSDLGADQPQHF TGTGCCAGCTCAGACCTAGGGGCGGATCAGCCCCAGCATTTT
NA NA TRBJ1-6 TRBV6-5 CASSRQGNSPLHF TGTGCCAGCAGTCGTCAGGGTAATTCACCCCTCCACTTT
once TRBD1 TRBJ2-1 TRBV6-5 CASTRDRGSNEQFF TGTGCCAGCACGAGGGACAGGGGAAGCAATGAGCAGTTCTTC
NA NA TRBJ1-6 TRBV7-3 CASSLQGLGASPLHF TGTGCCAGCAGCTTACAGGGCTTAGGGGCTTCACCCCTCCACTTT
NA NA TRBJ2-3 TRBV7-2 CASSSVWADTDTQYF TGTGCCAGCAGCTCCGTGTGGGCGGACACAGATACGCAGTATTTT
NA NA TRBJ1-1 TRBV29-1 CSVSKAPQGRNTEAFF TGCAGCGTTTCAAAGGCCCCGCAGGGGCGGAACACTGAAGCTTTCTTT
NA NA TRBJ2-7 TRBV2 CAKQVGPDEQYF TGTGCCAAGCAAGTGGGGCCCGACGAGCAGTACTTC
NA NA TRBJ2-1 TRBV3-1/TRBV3-2 CASSLSYNEQFF TGTGCCAGCAGCCTATCATACAATGAGCAGTTCTTC
NA TRBD2 TRBJ2-5 TRBV6-5 CASSRTSGETQYF TGTGCCAGCAGTAGGACTAGCGGAGAGACCCAGTACTTC
NA NA TRBJ2-5 TRBV18 CASSPTAYQETQYF TGTGCCAGCTCACCTACAGCGTACCAAGAGACCCAGTACTTC
few NA TRBJ1-2 TRBV6-5 CASSYSLNSDYGYTF TGTGCCAGCAGTTACTCGCTCAACTCGGACTATGGCTACACCTTC
once TRBD1 TRBJ1-4 TRBV5-1 CASSVTGTGEKLFF TGCGCCAGCAGCGTGACCGGGACAGGGGAAAAACTGTTTTTT
few NA TRBJ1-3 TRBV3-1/TRBV3-2 CASSRDRLGNTIYF TGTGCCAGCAGCCGCGACAGGCTTGGAAACACCATATATTTT
NA NA TRBJ2-2 TRBV4-3 CASSLRALGTGELFF TGCGCCAGCAGCCTAAGGGCCCTCGGGACCGGGGAGCTGTTTTTT
NA TRBD2 TRBJ2-1 TRBV28 CAWTSGTTSEQFF TGTGCCTGGACTAGCGGGACGACGTCTGAGCAGTTCTTC
NA NA TRBJ2-6 TRBV19 CASKSLGRVDSGANVLTF TGTGCCAGTAAATCCCTCGGCAGGGTAGACTCTGGGGCCAACGTCCTGACTTTC
NA TRBD2 TRBJ2-2 TRBV4-2 CASSQYTSGFAGELFF TGTGCCAGCAGCCAATATACTAGCGGGTTCGCCGGGGAGCTGTTTTTT
NA NA TRBJ2-3 TRBV19 CASSATLDTQYF TGTGCCAGTAGTGCGACCTTGGATACGCAGTATTTT
NA NA TRBJ2-3 TRBV19 CASSIQGPSTDTQYF TGTGCCAGTAGTATTCAGGGCCCTAGCACAGATACGCAGTATTTT
NA TRBD2 TRBJ2-7 TRBV7-8 CASSGGGAHEQYF TGTGCCAGCAGCGGGGGAGGGGCCCACGAGCAGTACTTC
NA NA TRBJ2-5 TRBV6-5 CASSGNEETQYF TGTGCCAGCAGCGGAAACGAAGAGACCCAGTACTTC
NA TRBD2 TRBJ2-1 TRBV19 CASSTLTSGSTNEQFF TGTGCCAGTAGTACCCTGACTAGCGGGAGCACTAATGAGCAGTTCTTC
NA NA TRBJ1-2 TRBV2 CASFLNYGYTF TGTGCCAGTTTCCTAAACTATGGCTACACCTTC
few NA TRBJ2-6 TRBV27 CASTPRGTSGANVLTF TGTGCCAGCACCCCCCGCGGGACTTCTGGGGCCAACGTCCTGACTTTC
NA TRBD1 TRBJ2-1 TRBV18 CASSDGQGYNEQFF TGTGCCAGCTCAGACGGACAGGGCTACAATGAGCAGTTCTTC
NA NA TRBJ2-5 TRBV12-3/TRBV12-4 CASSTTGRETQYF TGTGCCAGCAGTACTACAGGGAGGGAGACCCAGTACTTC
NA NA TRBJ2-3 TRBV3-1/TRBV3-2 CASSQEGADTQYF TGTGCCAGCAGCCAAGAAGGGGCAGATACGCAGTATTTT
NA NA TRBJ1-5 TRBV27 CASSQGRGASNQPQHF TGTGCCAGCAGTCAGGGCCGGGGCGCCAGCAATCAGCCCCAGCATTTT
NA TRBD2 TRBJ2-2 TRBV12-3/TRBV12-4 CASSLGTSRELFF TGTGCCAGCAGTTTGGGGACTAGCCGGGAGCTGTTTTTT
NA TRBD2 TRBJ2-1 TRBV28 CASRSGGAVNEQFF TGTGCCAGCAGGAGCGGGGGGGCCGTCAATGAGCAGTTCTTC
NA NA TRBJ2-7 TRBV27 CASSFKGYDPYEQYF TGTGCCAGCAGTTTTAAAGGGTACGACCCCTACGAGCAGTACTTC